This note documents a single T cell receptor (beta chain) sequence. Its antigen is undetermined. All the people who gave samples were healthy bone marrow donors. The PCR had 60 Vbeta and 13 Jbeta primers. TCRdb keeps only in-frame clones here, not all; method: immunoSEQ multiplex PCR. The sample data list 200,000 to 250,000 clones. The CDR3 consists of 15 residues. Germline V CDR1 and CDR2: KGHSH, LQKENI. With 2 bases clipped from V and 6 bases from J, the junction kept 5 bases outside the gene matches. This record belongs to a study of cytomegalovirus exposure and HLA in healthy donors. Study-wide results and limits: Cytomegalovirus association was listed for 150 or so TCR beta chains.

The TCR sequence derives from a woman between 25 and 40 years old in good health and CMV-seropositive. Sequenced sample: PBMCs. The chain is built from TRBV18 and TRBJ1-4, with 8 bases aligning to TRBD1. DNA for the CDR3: TGTGCCAGCTCACCAAGGGGACAGGTTGATGAAAAACTGTTTTTT. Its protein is CASSPRGQVDEKLFF.